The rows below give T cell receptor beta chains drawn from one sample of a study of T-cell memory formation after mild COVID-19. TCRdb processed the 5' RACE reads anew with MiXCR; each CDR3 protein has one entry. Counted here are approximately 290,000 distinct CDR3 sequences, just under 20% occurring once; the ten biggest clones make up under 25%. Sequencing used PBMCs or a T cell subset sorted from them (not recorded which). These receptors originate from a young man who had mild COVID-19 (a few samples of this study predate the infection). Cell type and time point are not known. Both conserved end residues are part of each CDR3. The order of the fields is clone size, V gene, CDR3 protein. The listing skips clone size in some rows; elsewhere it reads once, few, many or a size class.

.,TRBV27,CASNTAGGASYEQYF
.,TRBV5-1,CASSGSATNEKLFF
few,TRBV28,CASSLWPYGYTF
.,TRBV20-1,CSARQAGYSPLHF
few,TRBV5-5,CASTAGTGSRYTF
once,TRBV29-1,CSGRDRVSYEQYF
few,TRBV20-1,CSARDQGANEKLFF
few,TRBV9,CASSAGGGEQFF
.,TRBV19,CASSIGSGWFTEAFF
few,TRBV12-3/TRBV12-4,CASSLRPGQNEQFF
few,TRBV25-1,CASSESPGRRMQETQYF
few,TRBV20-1,CSASGAGSDTKQPQHF
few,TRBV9,CASSVVPGGSEAFF
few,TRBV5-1,CASSLVTSGNTIYF
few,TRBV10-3,CAITSRDGNTGELFF
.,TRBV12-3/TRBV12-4,CASSFDSYTDTQYF
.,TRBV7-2,CASSLGYDEQFF
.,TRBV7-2,CASSSGQGWREQYF
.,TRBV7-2,CASSSDRATETQYF
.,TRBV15,CATSRDSGGNQPQHF
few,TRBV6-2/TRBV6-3,CASSTGGTEQFF
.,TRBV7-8,CASSLWSGEAEAFF
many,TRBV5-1,CASRRVGGLNTDTQYF
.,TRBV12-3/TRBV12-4,CASSFTPTGTLNTEAFF
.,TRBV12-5,CASGLVLRQGGDTQYF
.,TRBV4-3,CASSQGHLQGAGYTF
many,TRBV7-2,CASSLAGGGSGYTF
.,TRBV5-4,CASSLGDPANEQFF
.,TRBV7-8,CASSLPGDSEAFF
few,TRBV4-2,CASSQGRELFF
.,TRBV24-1,CATSGATGGFNEQFF
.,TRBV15,CATSRDGGGSNTEAFF